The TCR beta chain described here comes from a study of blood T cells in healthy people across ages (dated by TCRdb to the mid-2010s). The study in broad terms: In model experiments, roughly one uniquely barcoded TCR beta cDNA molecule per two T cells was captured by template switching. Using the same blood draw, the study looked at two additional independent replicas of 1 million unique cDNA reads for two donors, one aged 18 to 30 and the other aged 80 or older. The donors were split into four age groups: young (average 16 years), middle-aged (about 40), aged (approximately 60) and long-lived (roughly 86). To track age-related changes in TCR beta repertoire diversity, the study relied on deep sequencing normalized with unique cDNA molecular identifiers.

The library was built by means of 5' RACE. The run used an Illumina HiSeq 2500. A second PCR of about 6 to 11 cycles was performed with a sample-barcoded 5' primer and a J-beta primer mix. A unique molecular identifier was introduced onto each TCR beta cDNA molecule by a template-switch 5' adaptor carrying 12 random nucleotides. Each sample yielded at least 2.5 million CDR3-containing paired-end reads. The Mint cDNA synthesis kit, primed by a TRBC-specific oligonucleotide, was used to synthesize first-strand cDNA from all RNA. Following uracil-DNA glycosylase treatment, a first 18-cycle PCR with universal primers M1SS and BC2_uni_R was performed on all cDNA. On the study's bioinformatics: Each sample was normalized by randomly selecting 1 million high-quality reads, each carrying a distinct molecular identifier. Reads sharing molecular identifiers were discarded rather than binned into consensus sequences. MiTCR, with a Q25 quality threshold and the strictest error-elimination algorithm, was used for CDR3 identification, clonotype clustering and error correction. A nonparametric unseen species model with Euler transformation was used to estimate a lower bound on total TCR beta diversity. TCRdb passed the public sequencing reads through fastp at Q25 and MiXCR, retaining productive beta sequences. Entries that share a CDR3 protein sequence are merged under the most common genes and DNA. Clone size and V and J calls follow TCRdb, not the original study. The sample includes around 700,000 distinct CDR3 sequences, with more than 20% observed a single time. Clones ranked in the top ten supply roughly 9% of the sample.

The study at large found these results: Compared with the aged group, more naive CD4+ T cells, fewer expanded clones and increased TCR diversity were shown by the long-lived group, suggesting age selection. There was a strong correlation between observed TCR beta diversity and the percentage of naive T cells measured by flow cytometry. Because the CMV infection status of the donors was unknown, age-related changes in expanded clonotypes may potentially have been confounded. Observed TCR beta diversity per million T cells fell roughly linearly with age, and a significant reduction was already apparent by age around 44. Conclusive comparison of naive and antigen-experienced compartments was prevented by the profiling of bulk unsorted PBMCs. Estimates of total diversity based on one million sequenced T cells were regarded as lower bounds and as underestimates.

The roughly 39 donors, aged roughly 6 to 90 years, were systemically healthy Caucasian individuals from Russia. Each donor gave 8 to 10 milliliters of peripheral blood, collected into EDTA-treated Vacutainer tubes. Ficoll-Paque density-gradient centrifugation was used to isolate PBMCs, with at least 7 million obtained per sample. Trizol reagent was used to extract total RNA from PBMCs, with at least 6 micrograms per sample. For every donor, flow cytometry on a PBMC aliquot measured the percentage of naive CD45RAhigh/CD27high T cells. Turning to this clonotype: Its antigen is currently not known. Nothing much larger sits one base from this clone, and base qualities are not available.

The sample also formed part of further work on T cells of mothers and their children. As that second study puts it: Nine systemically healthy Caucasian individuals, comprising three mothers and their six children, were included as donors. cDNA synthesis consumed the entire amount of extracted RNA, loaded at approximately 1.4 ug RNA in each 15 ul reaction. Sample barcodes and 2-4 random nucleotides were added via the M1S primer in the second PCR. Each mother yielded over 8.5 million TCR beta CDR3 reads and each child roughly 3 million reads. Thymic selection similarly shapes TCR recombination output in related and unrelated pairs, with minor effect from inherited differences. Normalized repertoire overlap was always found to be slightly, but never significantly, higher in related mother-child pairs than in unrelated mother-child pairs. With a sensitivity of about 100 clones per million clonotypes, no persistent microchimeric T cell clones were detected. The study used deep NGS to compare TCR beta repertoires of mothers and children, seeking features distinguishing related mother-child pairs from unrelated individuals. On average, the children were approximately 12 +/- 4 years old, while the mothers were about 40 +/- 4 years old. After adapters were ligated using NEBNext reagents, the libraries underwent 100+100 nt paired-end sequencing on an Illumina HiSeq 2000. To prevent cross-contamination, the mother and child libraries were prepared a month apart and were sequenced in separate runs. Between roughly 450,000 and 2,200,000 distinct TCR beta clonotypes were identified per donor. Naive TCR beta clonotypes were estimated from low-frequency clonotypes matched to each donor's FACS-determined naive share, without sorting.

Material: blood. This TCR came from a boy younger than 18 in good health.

The CDR3 reads CASSQITSGRGNEQFF. The DNA sequence follows: TGCGCCAGCAGTCAAATAACTAGCGGGAGGGGCAATGAGCAGTTCTTC. Recombination joined TRBV4-1 with TRBJ2-1, with 13 bases aligning to TRBD2. Per the germline V gene, MGHRA is the CDR1 and YSYEKL is the CDR2. The CDR3 measures 16 amino acids from cysteine to phenylalanine. Only the CDR3 DNA is retained, 48 bases long and in frame from the first base. The V end gives up 6 bases and the J end 6 bases, leaving 8 bases in the junction not matched to a gene.